This TCR beta chain was profiled in a study of blood T cell repertoires in COVID-19. Germline V gene data show CDR1 as ENHRY and CDR2 as SYGVKD. The CDR3 is 14 residues long. With 0 bases removed from V and 1 base from J, the gap between germline ends came to 6 bases. Authors' methods: The authors estimated nucleated cell counts from reference gene primer amplification. Only in-frame clones appear in the TCRdb table, and some are missing; sequencing was by immunoSEQ multiplex PCR. V and J calls and clone size are those listed in that table; D and trimming were worked out from the DNA. Of approximately 220,000 clones in the sample, about 87% were seen once. Remarks on this clone: Other DNA sequences of this sample code for an identical CDR3.

Sequencing was performed on peripheral blood. The chain links TRBV10-3 to TRBJ2-5; the D gene is possibly TRBD1 (5 bases). This receptor was identified in a man between 60 and 75 years old with acute or convalescent COVID-19. CDR3 in amino acids: CAISESGRQETQYF. CDR3 nucleotide sequence: TGTGCCATCAGTGAGTCGGGGCGCCAAGAGACCCAGTACTTC.